Following are 28 T cell receptor beta chains from one sample sequenced in a study of response to subunit inactivated influenza vaccine. TCRdb reprocessed the RT-PCR reads via MiXCR and lists one record per CDR3 protein. The sample carries hundreds of thousands of distinct CDR3 sequences, 10% to 12% recorded once. These sequences were also reported in another study, on T cells expressing NK-cell markers. That work adds: Researchers built TCR beta cDNA using 5'RACE template switching with UMIs.

Sequences were derived from PBMCs from blood, sampled on the day of vaccination. The origin of the receptors is a man aged 45 to 65 who received an inactivated influenza vaccine.

The chain employs TRBV11-2 and TRBJ2-5; tentatively, D is TRBD2 (7 bases). CDR3 size: 18 residues. CDR1 is SGHAT and CDR2 is FQNNGV in the germline V gene. Trimming removed 4 bases from V and 0 bases from J, with 21 bases in between. CDR3 DNA: TGTGCCAGCAGCTCCAGGGGCGCTCGACGGGGGGACCAAGAGACCCAGTACTTC. This codes for CASSSRGARRGDQETQYF.

This clonotype occurred a few times. The V and J genes are TRBV7-9 and TRBJ1-6; D gene ambiguous. This CDR3 contains 12 residues. Looked up from germline, CDR1 is SEHNR and CDR2 is FQNEAQ (reference sequence). Trimming took off 2 bases at V and 7 bases at J, with 3 bases between the two ends. The DNA for the CDR3 is TGTGCCAGCAGCTTACAGAATTCACCCCTCCACTTT. Amino acid sequence: CASSLQNSPLHF.

The CDR3 DNA is TGTGCCAGCAGCCAAGTGATGACGGGTGGGTCTTCCGAGCAGTACTTC. This translates into CASSQVMTGGSSEQYF. This chain links TRBV3-1 with TRBJ2-7; no clear D. V was trimmed by 1 base and J by 6 bases, leaving 19 bases between them. Germline CDR1 is LGHDT and CDR2 is YNNKEL (reference sequence). The CDR3 loop spans 16 amino acids.

The chain joins TRBV9 to TRBJ2-7; 10 bases align to TRBD2. There are 15 residues in the CDR3. Germline values: CDR1 SGDLS, CDR2 YYNGEE. The V gene end was trimmed by 0 bases and the J gene end by 7 bases; junction bases not matched to a gene: 7. CDR3 protein: CASSVGSGGAEEQYF. DNA of the CDR3: TGTGCCAGCAGCGTAGGAAGCGGGGGGGCAGAAGAGCAGTACTTC.

The chain carries TRBV28 and TRBJ1-4; D is uncertain. V dropped 7 bases and J dropped 0 bases, with 21 bases sitting between them. This CDR3 spans 18 amino acids. Germline-derived CDR1 and CDR2 are MDHEN and SYDVKM. The CDR3 nucleotides are TGTGCCAGCACTATACGTGGGAGTGGCGGGGCAACTAATGAAAAACTGTTTTTT. This encodes CASTIRGSGGATNEKLFF.

CDR3 in amino acids: CASSLAMTSGGLIGDTQYF. The CDR3 DNA reads TGCGCCAGCAGCTTGGCCATGACTAGCGGGGGGTTAATAGGAGATACGCAGTATTTT. The chain recombines TRBV5-1 with TRBJ2-3, with TRBD2 identical over 13 bases. Germline assignment: CDR1 SGHRS and CDR2 YFSETQ. The V segment lost 0 bases and the J segment 5 bases; nucleotides outside the gene matches: 12. The CDR3 has 19 amino acids.

This clonotype was seen only a few times. The rearrangement joins TRBV7-3 to TRBJ1-5; the D gene is possibly TRBD1 (6 bases). Germline values: CDR1 SGHTA, CDR2 FQGTGA. V shed 5 bases and J shed 9 bases, with 17 bases lying between them. The CDR3 sequence is 14 residues long. This CDR3 reads CASSPRTAGGPQHF. In DNA form, the CDR3 reads TGTGCCAGCAGCCCGCGGACAGCGGGTGGGCCCCAGCATTTT.

CDR3 residues: CASSPGAGQRKNIQYF. For the CDR3, the DNA is TGTGCCAGCAGCCCTGGGGCGGGACAGAGAAAAAACATTCAGTACTTC. The chain is built from TRBV7-2 and TRBJ2-4, with D possibly being TRBD1 (7 bases). This CDR3 has 16 amino acids. Germline values: CDR1 SGHTA, CDR2 FQGNSA. Between the trimmed V and J ends, which lost 5 bases and 4 bases, there was a span of 18 bases.

V is TRBV9 and J is TRBJ2-1; D gene uncertain. Trimming took 0 bases from V and 3 from J, leaving 10 bases between them. CDR3 length: 15 residues. Germline V gives CDR1 SGDLS, CDR2 YYNGEE. In DNA form, the CDR3 reads TGTGCCAGCAGCGTAGCGCCTAGTAACTACAATGAGCAGTTCTTC. This sequence encodes CASSVAPSNYNEQFF.

The chain joins TRBV30 to TRBJ2-3, with TRBD1 as a possible D gene (6 bases). V was clipped by 4 bases and J by 5 bases, with 10 bases between them. Germline V CDR1 and CDR2: GTSNPN, SVGIG (reference sequence). The CDR3 runs to 12 residues. This chain's CDR3 is CAWNLDRDTQYF. The CDR3 DNA is TGTGCCTGGAATCTGGACAGAGATACGCAGTATTTT. Looking up the rest from reference TRBV30 and TRBJ2-3 gives the full variable domain: SQTIHQWPATLVQPVGSPLSLECTVEGTSNPNLYWYRQAAGRGLQLLFYSVGIGQISSEVPQNLSASRPQDRQFILSSKKLLLSDSGFYLCAWNLDRDTQYFGPGTRLTVL.

The chain carries TRBV5-5 and TRBJ2-1, with a possible D match to TRBD1 (5 bases). Germline values: CDR1 SGHKS, CDR2 YYEKEE (reference sequence). The CDR3 consists of 13 residues. Trimming took 6 bases from V and 8 from J, leaving 15 bases between them. CDR3 loop: CASIHIWGDEQFF. For the CDR3, the DNA is TGTGCCAGCATCCATATATGGGGCGATGAGCAGTTCTTC.

This clonotype was counted between two and nine times. V and J are TRBV5-1 and TRBJ2-7; D tentatively fits TRBD1 or TRBD2 (5 bases each). Trimming shortened V by 0 bases and J by 3 bases, and 10 bases separated the two germline ends. In germline, CDR1 is SGHRS, CDR2 YFSETQ. This CDR3 has 14 amino acids. The CDR3 is CASSLAVGVYEQYF. The CDR3 DNA reads as TGCGCCAGCAGCTTGGCCGTGGGGGTCTACGAGCAGTACTTC.

This clonotype was counted between two and nine times. V is TRBV9 and J is TRBJ2-3, with D tentatively TRBD1 (6 bases). The CDR3 totals 14 residues. V lost 2 bases and J 6 bases, leaving 13 bases between the germline ends. CDR1 is SGDLS and CDR2 is YYNGEE in the germline V gene. The CDR3 region has the DNA TGTGCCAGCAGCGTGGAGACAGGTTCCGATACGCAGTATTTT. Residues: CASSVETGSDTQYF.

This clonotype has only a few counts. The V gene is TRBV5-6, the J gene TRBJ2-2; 8 bases fit TRBD2. Germline V CDR1 and CDR2: SGHDT, YYEEEE. Trimming at V came to 0 bases and at J to 0 bases, leaving 4 bases not matched to a gene. The CDR3 contains 17 residues. The CDR3 DNA is TGTGCCAGCAGCTTGGCGCTAGCGGGTACGAACACCGGGGAGCTGTTTTTT. The encoded protein is CASSLALAGTNTGELFF.

This clonotype came up a few times. This sequence joins TRBV7-2 and TRBJ2-3; TRBD2 is a possible D gene (6 bases). The CDR3 sequence is 14 residues long. V lost 6 bases, J lost 1 base, and 11 bases lay in between. Germline-derived CDR1 and CDR2 are SGHTA and FQGNSA. The CDR3: CASRGLRRTDTQYF. The CDR3 DNA follows: TGTGCCAGCAGGGGACTCCGCCGCACAGATACGCAGTATTTT.

The chain combines TRBV5-6 with TRBJ1-3; the match to TRBD1 covers 10 bases. Germline trimming cut 0 bases from V and 1 base from J; bases unmatched to any gene: 4. This CDR3 comprises 17 residues. Germline CDR1 is SGHDT and CDR2 is YYEEEE. The CDR3 DNA reads as TGTGCCAGCAGCTTGGGACAGGGGGCGTCATCTGGAAACACCATATATTTT. Translation gives CASSLGQGASSGNTIYF.

The chain is built from TRBV11-1 and TRBJ2-2, with D hard to call. Germline CDR1 and CDR2: SGHAT and FQDESV (reference sequence). With 2 bases removed from V and 4 bases from J, the gap between germline ends came to 8 bases. This CDR3 comprises 14 residues. The CDR3 loop is CASSLSAGTGELFF. For the CDR3, the DNA is TGTGCCAGCAGCTTATCAGCTGGCACCGGGGAGCTGTTTTTT. Looking up the rest from reference TRBV11-1 and TRBJ2-2 gives the full variable domain: EAEVAQSPRYKITEKSQAVAFWCDPISGHATLYWYRQILGQGPELLVQFQDESVVDDSQLPKDRFSAERLKGVDSTLKIQPAELGDSAMYLCASSLSAGTGELFFGEGSRLTVL.

V usage is TRBV3-1 and J usage is TRBJ2-7; D might be TRBD1 (6 bases). Germline CDR1 LGHDT, CDR2 YNNKEL (reference sequence). The CDR3 covers 15 residues. The V end lost 1 base, the J end lost 6 bases, and 16 bases lay between the germline ends. CDR3 loop: CASSQGRGFLSEQYF. The CDR3 coding sequence is TGTGCCAGCAGCCAAGGAAGGGGGTTTCTGTCCGAGCAGTACTTC.

This clonotype was seen a handful of times. The gene calls are TRBV20-1 and TRBJ2-7, with 9 bases lining up with TRBD2. The CDR3 consists of 15 residues. With 6 bases clipped from V and 2 bases from J, the junction kept 11 bases outside the gene matches. CDR1 is DFQATT and CDR2 is SNEGSKA in the germline V gene (reference sequence). The CDR3, as DNA: TGCAGTGCAAGGCCTAGGGGCGGGAGGGCCTACGAGCAGTACTTC. It codes for CSARPRGGRAYEQYF.

This chain connects TRBV6-6 to TRBJ1-2; maybe TRBD1 (6 bases). Germline values: CDR1 MNHNY, CDR2 SVGAGI (reference sequence). CDR3 size: 13 residues. V lost 4 bases, J lost 7 bases, and 13 bases lay in between. The CDR3 nucleotides are TGTGCCAGCAGTTCACAGGGATTTAGTGGCTACACCTTC. Encoded protein: CASSSQGFSGYTF.

This clonotype was seen only a few times. The genes are TRBV20-1 and TRBJ2-7; TRBD2 matches at 15 bases. The CDR3 contains 16 residues. Germline CDR1 DFQATT, CDR2 SNEGSKA (reference sequence). V gave up 3 bases and J gave up 3 bases; unmatched junction bases: 6. The CDR3 bases are TGCAGTGCTAGTCCTCCGGGACTAGCGGGGGGCTACGAGCAGTACTTC. Protein: CSASPPGLAGGYEQYF.

This clonotype was seen a few times. The V gene is TRBV6-1, the J gene TRBJ1-1, with D tentatively TRBD1 (5 bases). This CDR3 comprises 13 residues. Germline CDR1 MNHNS, CDR2 SASEGT. V lost 5 bases and J 8 bases, leaving 15 bases between the germline ends. CDR3 bases: TGTGCCAGCAGTCCAATAGGGGCCTCGGAAGCTTTCTTT. It encodes CASSPIGASEAFF.

This clonotype has ten or more counts. The rearrangement joins TRBV5-8 to TRBJ2-7; 11 bases map to TRBD2. Germline values: CDR1 SGHTS, CDR2 YDEGEE. The CDR3 is 15 residues long. V gave up 5 bases and J gave up 0 bases; unmatched junction bases: 4. The CDR3 loop is CASSKTSGGSYEQYF. DNA of the CDR3: TGTGCCAGCAGTAAAACTAGCGGGGGCTCCTACGAGCAGTACTTC.

The chain has TRBV29-1 and TRBJ2-3; D unresolved. The ends were cut back, 4 bases at V and 1 base at J, with 9 bases in the middle. Germline CDR1 reads SQVTM; CDR2 reads ANQGSEA. There are 13 residues in the CDR3. CDR3 coding DNA: TGCAGCGTTGGTGGATTTCGCACAGATACGCAGTATTTT. Amino acid sequence: CSVGGFRTDTQYF.

The chain is built from TRBV29-1 and TRBJ1-1; 8 bases line up with TRBD1. The CDR3 spans 14 residues. Germline V gene lookup returns CDR1 SQVTM and CDR2 ANQGSEA. J gave up 1 base and V 4 bases, and 5 bases lay outside the gene matches. The CDR3 sequence is CSVVGDRTNTEAFF. The CDR3 DNA reads TGCAGCGTTGTTGGGGACAGGACGAACACTGAAGCTTTCTTT.

This clonotype was counted many times. V and J are TRBV6-5 and TRBJ2-1; 7 positions agree with TRBD2. Germline CDR1 MNHEY, CDR2 SVGAGI. The ends lost 0 bases at V and 2 bases at J; junction bases unmatched: 13. The CDR3 covers 19 residues. This CDR3 is CASSYSPPESAGPYNEQFF. The CDR3 region has the DNA TGTGCCAGCAGTTACTCCCCCCCTGAATCAGCGGGACCCTACAATGAGCAGTTCTTC.

This clonotype has at least ten counts. At one boundary the junction diverges from the germline segment, which might be a read error. This chain uses TRBV5-1 with TRBJ1-1; tentatively, D is TRBD1 (5 bases). The germline CDR1 and CDR2 sequences are SGHRS and YFSETQ. This CDR3 comprises 14 residues. CDR3 protein: CASSPGTVNTEAFF. The CDR3 DNA sequence: TGTGCCAGCAGCCCCGGGACGGTGAACACTGAAGCTTTCTTT.

V and J are TRBV12-3 or TRBV12-4 and TRBJ2-5; 9 bases align to TRBD2. The CDR3 is 17 residues long. V shed 3 bases, J shed 7 bases, and the junction held 15 bases outside the gene matches. CDR3 DNA: TGTGCCAGCAGTTTTGATCGGTTAGCGGGGGCCCGAGGGACCCAGTACTTC. Protein: CASSFDRLAGARGTQYF.